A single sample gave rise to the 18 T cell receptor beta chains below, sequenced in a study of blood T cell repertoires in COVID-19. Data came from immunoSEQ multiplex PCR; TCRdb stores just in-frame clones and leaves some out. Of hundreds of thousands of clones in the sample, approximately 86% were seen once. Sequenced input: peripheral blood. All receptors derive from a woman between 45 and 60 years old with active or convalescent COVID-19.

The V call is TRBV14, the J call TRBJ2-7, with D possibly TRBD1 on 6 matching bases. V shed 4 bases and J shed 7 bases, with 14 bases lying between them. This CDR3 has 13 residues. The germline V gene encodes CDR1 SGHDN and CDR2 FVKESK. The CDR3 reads CASSLWDKGEQYF. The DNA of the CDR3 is TGTGCCAGCAGCCTATGGGACAAAGGGGAGCAGTACTTC.

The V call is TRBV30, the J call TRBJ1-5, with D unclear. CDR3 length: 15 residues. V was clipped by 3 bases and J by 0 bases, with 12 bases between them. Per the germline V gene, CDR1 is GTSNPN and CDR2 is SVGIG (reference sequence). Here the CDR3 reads CAWSPSEHSNQPQHF. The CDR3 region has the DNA TGTGCCTGGAGCCCAAGCGAGCATAGCAATCAGCCCCAGCATTTT.

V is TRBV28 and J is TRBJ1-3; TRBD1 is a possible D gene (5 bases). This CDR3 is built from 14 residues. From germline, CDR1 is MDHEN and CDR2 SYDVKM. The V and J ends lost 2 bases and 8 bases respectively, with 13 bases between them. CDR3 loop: CASSLGGQGDTIYF. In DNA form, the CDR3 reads TGTGCCAGCAGTTTAGGCGGCCAGGGCGACACCATATATTTT.

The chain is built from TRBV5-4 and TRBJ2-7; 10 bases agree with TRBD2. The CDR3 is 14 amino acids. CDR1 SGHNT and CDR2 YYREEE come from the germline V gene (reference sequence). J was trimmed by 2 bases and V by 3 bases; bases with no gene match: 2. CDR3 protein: CASSWTSGTYEQYF. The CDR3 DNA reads TGTGCCAGCAGCTGGACTAGCGGAACCTACGAGCAGTACTTC.

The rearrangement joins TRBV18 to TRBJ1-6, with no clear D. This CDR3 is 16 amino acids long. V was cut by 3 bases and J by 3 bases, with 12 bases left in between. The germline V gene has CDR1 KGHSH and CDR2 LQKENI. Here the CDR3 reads CASSPQIADYNSPLHF. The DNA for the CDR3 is TGTGCCAGCTCACCCCAGATCGCAGACTATAATTCACCCCTCCACTTT. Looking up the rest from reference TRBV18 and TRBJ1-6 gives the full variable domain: NAGVMQNPRHLVRRRGQEARLRCSPMKGHSHVYWYRQLPEEGLKFMVYLQKENIIDESGMPKERFSAEFPKEGPSILRIQQVVRGDSAAYFCASSPQIADYNSPLHFGNGTRLTVT.

CDR3 nucleotides: TGTGCCAGCAGCTCCTTTAATGAGCAGTTCTTC. It encodes CASSSFNEQFF. The chain employs TRBV5-4 and TRBJ2-1, with D uncertain. The CDR3 spans 11 residues. Trimming took off 3 bases at V and 7 bases at J, with 5 bases between the two ends. Looked up from germline, CDR1 is SGHNT and CDR2 is YYREEE (reference sequence).

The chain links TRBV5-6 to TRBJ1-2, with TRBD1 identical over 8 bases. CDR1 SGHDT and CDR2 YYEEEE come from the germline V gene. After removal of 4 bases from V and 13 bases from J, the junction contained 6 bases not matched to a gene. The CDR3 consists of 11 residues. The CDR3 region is CASSTQGECTF. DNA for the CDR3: TGTGCCAGCAGCACACAGGGGGAGTGCACCTTC.

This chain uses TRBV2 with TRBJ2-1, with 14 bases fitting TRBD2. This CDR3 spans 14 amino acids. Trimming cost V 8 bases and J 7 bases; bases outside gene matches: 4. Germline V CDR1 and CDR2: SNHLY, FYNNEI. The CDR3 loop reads CASSGLAGVNEQFF. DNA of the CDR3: TGTGCCAGCTCGGGACTAGCGGGAGTTAATGAGCAGTTCTTC. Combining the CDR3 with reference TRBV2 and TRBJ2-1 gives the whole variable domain EPEVTQTPSHQVTQMGQEVILRCVPISNHLYFYWYRQILGQKVEFLVSFYNNEISEKSEIFDDQFSVERPDGSNFTLKIRSTKLEDSAMYFCASSGLAGVNEQFFGPGTRLTVL.

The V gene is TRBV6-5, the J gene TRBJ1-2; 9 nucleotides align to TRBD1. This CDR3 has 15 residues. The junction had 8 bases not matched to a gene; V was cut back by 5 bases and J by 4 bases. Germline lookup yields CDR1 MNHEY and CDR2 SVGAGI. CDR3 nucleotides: TGTGCCAGCAGTAGGACAGGGGTCCGGGGCTATGGCTACACCTTC. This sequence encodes CASSRTGVRGYGYTF.

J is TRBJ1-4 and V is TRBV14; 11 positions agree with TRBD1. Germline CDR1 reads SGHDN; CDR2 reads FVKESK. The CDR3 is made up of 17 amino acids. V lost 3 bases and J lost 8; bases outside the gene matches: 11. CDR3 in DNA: TGTGCCAGCAGCCACCTCGGGACAGGGGGGCGAGGGGAAAAACTGTTTTTT. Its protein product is CASSHLGTGGRGEKLFF. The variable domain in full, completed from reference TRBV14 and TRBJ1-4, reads EAGVTQFPSHSVIEKGQTVTLRCDPISGHDNLYWYRRVMGKEIKFLLHFVKESKQDESGMPNNRFLAERTGGTYSTLKVQPAELEDSGVYFCASSHLGTGGRGEKLFFGSGTQLSVL.

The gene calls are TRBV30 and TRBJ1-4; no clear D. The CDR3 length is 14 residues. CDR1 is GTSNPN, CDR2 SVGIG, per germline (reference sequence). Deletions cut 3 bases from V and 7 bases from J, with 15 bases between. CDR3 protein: CAWRLGPAVEKLFF. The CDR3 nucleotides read TGTGCCTGGAGGCTAGGTCCGGCAGTTGAAAAACTGTTTTTT.

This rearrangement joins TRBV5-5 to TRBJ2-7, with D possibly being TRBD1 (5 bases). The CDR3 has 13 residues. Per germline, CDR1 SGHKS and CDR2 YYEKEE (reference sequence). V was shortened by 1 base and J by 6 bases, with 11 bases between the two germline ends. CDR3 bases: TGTGCCAGCAGCTTGACAGGTTTCCGCGAGCAGTACTTC. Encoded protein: CASSLTGFREQYF.

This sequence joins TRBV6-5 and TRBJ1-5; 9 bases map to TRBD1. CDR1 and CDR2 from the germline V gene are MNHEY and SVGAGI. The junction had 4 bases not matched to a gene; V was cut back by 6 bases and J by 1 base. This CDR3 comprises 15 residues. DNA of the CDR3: TGTGCCAGCAGCCGAGACAGGGGGAGCAATCAGCCCCAGCATTTT. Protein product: CASSRDRGSNQPQHF.

CDR3: CASSEQLRGSEQFF. Here the CDR3 DNA reads TGTGCCAGCAGTGAACAGCTCAGGGGGAGCGAGCAGTTCTTC. The chain couples TRBV2 to TRBJ2-1; 7 bases match TRBD1. With 2 bases clipped from V and 10 bases from J, the junction kept 8 bases outside the gene matches. The CDR3 is made up of 14 amino acids. CDR1 and CDR2 from the germline V gene are SNHLY and FYNNEI.

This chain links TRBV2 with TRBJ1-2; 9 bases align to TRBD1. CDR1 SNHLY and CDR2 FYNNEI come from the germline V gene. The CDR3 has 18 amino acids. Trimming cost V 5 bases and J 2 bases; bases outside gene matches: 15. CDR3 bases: TGTGCCAGCAGTACACCTCCGGGACAGGGAGCCTTCAACTATGGCTACACCTTC. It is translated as CASSTPPGQGAFNYGYTF.

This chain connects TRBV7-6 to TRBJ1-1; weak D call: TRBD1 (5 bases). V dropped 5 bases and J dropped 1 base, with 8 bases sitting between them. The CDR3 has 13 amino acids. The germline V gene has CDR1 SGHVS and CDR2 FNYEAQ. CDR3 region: CASSRQTNTEAFF. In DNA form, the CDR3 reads TGTGCCAGCAGCCGACAGACGAACACTGAAGCTTTCTTT.

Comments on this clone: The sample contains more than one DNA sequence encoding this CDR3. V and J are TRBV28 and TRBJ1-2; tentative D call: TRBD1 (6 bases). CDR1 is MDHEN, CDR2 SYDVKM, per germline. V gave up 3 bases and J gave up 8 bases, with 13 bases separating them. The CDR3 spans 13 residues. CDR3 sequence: CASSFRGAGGYTF. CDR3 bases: TGTGCCAGCAGTTTCCGGGGGGCTGGCGGCTACACCTTC.

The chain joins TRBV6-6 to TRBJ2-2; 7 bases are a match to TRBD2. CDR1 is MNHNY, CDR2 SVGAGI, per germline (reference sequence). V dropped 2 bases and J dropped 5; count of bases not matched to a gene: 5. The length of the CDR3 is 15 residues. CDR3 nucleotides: TGTGCCAGCAGTTACCCGGGCGGGGGAACCGGGGAGCTGTTTTTT. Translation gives CASSYPGGGTGELFF.